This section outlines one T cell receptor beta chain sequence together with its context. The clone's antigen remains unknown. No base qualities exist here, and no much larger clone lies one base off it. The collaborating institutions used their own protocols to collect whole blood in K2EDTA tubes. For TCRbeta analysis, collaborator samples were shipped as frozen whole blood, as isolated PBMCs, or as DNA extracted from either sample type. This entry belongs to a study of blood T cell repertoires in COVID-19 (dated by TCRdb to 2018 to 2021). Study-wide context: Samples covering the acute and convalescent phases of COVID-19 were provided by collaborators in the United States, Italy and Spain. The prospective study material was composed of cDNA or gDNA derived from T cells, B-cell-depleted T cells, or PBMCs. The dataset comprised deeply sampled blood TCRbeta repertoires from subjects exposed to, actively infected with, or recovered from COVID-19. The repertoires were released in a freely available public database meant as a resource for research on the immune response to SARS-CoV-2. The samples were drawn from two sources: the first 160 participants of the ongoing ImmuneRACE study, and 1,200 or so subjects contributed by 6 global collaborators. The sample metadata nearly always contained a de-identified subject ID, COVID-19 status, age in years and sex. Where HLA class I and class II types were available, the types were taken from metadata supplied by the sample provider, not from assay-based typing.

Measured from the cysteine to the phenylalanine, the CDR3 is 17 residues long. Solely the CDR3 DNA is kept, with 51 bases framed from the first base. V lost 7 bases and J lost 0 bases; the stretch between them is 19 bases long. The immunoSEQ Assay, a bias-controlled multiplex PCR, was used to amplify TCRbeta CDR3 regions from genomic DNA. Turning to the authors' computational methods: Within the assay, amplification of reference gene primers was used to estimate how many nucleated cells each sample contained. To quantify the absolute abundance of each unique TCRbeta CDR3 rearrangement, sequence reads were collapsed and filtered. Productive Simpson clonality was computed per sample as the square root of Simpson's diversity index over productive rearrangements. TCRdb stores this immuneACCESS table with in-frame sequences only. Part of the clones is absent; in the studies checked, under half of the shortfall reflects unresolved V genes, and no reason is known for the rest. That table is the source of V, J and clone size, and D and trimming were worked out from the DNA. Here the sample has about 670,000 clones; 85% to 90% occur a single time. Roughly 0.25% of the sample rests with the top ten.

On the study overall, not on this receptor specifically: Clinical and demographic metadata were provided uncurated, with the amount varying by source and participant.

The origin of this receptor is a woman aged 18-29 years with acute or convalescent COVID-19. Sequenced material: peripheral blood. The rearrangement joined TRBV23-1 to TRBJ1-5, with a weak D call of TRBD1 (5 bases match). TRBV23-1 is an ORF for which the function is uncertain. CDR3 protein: CASIHPDRVYSNQPQHF. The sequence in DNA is TGCGCCAGCATTCATCCAGACAGAGTGTATAGCAATCAGCCCCAGCATTTT.